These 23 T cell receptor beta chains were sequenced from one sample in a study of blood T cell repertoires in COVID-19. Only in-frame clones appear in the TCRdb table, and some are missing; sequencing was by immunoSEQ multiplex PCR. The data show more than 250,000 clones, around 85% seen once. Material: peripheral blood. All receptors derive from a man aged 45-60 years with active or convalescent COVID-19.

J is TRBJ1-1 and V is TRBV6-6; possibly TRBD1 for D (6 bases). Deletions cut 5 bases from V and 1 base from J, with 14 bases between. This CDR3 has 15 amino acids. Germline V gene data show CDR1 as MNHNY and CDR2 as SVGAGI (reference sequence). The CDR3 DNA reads TGTGCCAGCAGTCACTGGGACATCCGGAACACTGAAGCTTTCTTT. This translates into CASSHWDIRNTEAFF.

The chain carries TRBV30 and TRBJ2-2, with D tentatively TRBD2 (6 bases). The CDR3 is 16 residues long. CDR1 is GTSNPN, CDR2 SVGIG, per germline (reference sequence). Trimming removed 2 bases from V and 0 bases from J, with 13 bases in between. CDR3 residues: CAWSLRGLSNTGELFF. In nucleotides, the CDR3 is TGTGCCTGGAGTTTGCGGGGTTTATCGAACACCGGGGAGCTGTTTTTT. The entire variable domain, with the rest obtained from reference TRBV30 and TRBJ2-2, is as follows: SQTIHQWPATLVQPVGSPLSLECTVEGTSNPNLYWYRQAAGRGLQLLFYSVGIGQISSEVPQNLSASRPQDRQFILSSKKLLLSDSGFYLCAWSLRGLSNTGELFFGEGSRLTVL.

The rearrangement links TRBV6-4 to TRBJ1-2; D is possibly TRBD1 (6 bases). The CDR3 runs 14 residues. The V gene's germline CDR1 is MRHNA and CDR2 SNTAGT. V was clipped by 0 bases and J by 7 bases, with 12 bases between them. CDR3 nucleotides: TGTGCCAGCAGTGACTCAGGGGGAAATCGTGGCTACACCTTC. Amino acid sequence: CASSDSGGNRGYTF.

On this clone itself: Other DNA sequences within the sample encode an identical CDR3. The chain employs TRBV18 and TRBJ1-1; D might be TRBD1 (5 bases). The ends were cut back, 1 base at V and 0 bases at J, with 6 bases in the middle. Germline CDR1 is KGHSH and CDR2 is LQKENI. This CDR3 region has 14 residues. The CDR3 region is CASSPQGLNTEAFF. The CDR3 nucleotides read TGTGCCAGCTCACCACAGGGGTTGAACACTGAAGCTTTCTTT.

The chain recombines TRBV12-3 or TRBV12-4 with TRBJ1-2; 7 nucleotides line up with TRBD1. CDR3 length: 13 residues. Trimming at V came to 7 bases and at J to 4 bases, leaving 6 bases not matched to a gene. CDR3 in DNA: TGTGCCAGCAAATGGACAGGAGCCTATGGCTACACCTTC. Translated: CASKWTGAYGYTF.

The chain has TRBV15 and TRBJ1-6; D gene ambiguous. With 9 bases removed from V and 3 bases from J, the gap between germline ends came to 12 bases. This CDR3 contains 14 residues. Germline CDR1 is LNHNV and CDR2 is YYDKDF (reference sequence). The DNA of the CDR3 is TGTGCCACAAACCGGGATCTCTATAATTCACCCCTCCACTTT. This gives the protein CATNRDLYNSPLHF.

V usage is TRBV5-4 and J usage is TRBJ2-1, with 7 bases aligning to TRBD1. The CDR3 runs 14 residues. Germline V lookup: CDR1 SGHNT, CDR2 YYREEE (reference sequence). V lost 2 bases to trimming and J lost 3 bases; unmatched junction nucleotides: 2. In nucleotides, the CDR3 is TGTGCCAGCAGCTTAAACAGGGGCTACAATGAGCAGTTCTTC. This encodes CASSLNRGYNEQFF.

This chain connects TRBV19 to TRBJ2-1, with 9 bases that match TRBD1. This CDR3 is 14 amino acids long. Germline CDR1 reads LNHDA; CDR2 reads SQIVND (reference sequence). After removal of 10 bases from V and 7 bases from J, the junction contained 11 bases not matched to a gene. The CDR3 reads CATARDRARNEQFF. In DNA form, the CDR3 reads TGTGCCACTGCTCGGGACAGGGCAAGGAATGAGCAGTTCTTC.

The CDR3 nucleotides are TGTGCCAGCCTATCACGGGGGAGCGGCACAGATACGCAGTATTTT. It translates to CASLSRGSGTDTQYF. The V and J genes are TRBV5-5 and TRBJ2-3, with D perhaps TRBD2 (6 bases). This CDR3 comprises 15 residues. Between the trimmed V and J ends, which lost 7 bases and 1 base, there was a span of 16 bases. In germline, CDR1 is SGHKS, CDR2 YYEKEE (reference sequence).

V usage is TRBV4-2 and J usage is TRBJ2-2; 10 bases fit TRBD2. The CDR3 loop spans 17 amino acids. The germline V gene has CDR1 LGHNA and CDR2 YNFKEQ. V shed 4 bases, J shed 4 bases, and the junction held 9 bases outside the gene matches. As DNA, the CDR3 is TGTGCCAGCAGCCCACGACTTCTAGCGGGAGTCACCGGGGAGCTGTTTTTT. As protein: CASSPRLLAGVTGELFF.

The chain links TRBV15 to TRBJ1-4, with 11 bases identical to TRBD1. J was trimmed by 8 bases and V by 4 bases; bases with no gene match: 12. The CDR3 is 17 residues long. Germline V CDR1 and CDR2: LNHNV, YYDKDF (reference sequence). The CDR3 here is CATSIGQGARKGEKLFF. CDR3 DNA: TGTGCCACCAGCATCGGACAGGGGGCTCGCAAGGGGGAAAAACTGTTTTTT.

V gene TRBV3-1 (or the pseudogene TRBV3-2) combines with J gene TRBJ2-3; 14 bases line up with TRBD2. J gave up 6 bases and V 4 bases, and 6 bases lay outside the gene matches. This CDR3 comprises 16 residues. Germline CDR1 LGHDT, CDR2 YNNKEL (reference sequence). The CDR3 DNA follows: TGTGCCAGCAGCCGACTCGGGACTAGCGGGAGCGATACGCAGTATTTT. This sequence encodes CASSRLGTSGSDTQYF.

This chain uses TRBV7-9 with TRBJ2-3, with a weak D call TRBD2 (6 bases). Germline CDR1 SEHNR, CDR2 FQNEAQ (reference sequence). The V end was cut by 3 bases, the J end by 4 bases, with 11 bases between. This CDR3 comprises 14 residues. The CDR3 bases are TGTGCCAGCAGCTTGTCGGGGGTCGCAGATACGCAGTATTTT. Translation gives CASSLSGVADTQYF.

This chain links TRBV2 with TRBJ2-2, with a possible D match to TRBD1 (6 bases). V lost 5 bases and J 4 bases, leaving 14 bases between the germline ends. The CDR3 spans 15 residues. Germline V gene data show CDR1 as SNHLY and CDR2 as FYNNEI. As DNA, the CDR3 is TGTGCCAGCAGTAGCCAGGGGCTCGGCACCGGGGAGCTGTTTTTT. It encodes CASSSQGLGTGELFF.

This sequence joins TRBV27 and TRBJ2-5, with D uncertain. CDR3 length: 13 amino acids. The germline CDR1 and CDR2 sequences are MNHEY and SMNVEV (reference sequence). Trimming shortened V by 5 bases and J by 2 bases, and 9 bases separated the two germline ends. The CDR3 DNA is TGTGCCAGCAGTCCTAACGAACAAGAGACCCAGTACTTC. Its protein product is CASSPNEQETQYF.

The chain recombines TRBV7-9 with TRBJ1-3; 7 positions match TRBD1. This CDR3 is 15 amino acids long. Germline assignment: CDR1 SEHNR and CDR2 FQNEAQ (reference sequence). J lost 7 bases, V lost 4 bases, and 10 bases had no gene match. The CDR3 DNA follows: TGTGCCAGCAGCTCGGGACAGCCTCTGGTGAACACCATATATTTT. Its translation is CASSSGQPLVNTIYF.

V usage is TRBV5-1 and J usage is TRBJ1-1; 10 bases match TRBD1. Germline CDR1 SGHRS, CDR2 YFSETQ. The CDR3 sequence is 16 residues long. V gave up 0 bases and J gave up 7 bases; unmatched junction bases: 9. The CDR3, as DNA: TGCGCCAGCAGCTTGGGGGACAGGGGAACGGGGAGTGAAGCTTTCTTT. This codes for CASSLGDRGTGSEAFF.

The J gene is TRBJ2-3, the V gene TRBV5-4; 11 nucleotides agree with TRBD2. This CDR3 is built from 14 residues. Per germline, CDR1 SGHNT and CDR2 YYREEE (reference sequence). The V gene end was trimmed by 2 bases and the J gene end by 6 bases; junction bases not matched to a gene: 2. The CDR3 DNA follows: TGTGCCAGCAGCTTTAGCGGGGGGGAGGATACGCAGTATTTT. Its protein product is CASSFSGGEDTQYF.

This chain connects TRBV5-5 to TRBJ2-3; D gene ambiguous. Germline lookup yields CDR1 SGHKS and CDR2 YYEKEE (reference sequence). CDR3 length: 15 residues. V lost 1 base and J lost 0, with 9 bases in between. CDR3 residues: CASSLIYPSTDTQYF. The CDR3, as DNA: TGTGCCAGCAGCTTGATCTACCCTAGCACAGATACGCAGTATTTT.

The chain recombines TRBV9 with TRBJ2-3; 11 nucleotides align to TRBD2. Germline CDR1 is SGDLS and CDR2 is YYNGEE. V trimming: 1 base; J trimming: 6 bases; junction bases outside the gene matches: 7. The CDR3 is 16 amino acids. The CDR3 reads CASSVFSGRAEDTQYF. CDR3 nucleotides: TGTGCCAGCAGCGTATTTAGCGGGAGGGCCGAGGATACGCAGTATTTT.

Written as DNA, the CDR3 is TGTGCCACCTCTCAATCCGGGACACTTTATAATTCACCCCTCCACTTT. This sequence encodes CATSQSGTLYNSPLHF. V usage is TRBV27 and J usage is TRBJ1-6, with a tentative D call TRBD1 (6 bases). The CDR3 sequence is 16 residues long. CDR1 and CDR2 from the germline V gene are MNHEY and SMNVEV (reference sequence). Trimming removed 10 bases at V and 4 bases at J, with 20 bases between.

The chain's CDR3 is CASSLDRKNEKLFF. CDR3 bases: TGTGCCAGCAGCTTGGACAGAAAGAATGAAAAACTGTTTTTT. The rearrangement joins TRBV28 to TRBJ1-4; tentatively, D is TRBD1 (6 bases). The germline V gene encodes CDR1 MDHEN and CDR2 SYDVKM. The CDR3 runs 14 residues. Trimming took 6 bases from V and 5 from J, leaving 13 bases between them.

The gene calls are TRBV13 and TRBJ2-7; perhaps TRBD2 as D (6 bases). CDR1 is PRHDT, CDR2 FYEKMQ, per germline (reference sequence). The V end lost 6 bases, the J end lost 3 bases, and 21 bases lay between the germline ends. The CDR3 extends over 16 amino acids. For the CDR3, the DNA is TGTGCCAGCAGTTCCGGAGTGAATAGCGGAGTCTACGAGCAGTACTTC. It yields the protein CASSSGVNSGVYEQYF.